The rows below give T cell receptor beta chains drawn from one sample of a study of T cell responses to AZD1222 COVID-19 vaccine. The table came from immunoSEQ multiplex PCR; TCRdb's copy has only in-frame clones and leaves some out. This table has roughly 150,000 clones, roughly 90% appearing once. The sequencing used peripheral blood, collected 28 days after the second AZD1222 dose. These receptors all come from an adult who received the AZD1222 COVID-19 vaccine. The CDR3 runs from the conserved cysteine through the conserved F or W. D genes are given only for firm matches. The listing skips clone size in some rows; elsewhere it reads once, few, many or a size class.

len	v_gene	abundance	j_gene	d_gene	CDR3nt	CDR3aa
15	TRBV4-1	once	TRBJ1-1	TRBD1	TGCGCCAGCAGCCTTGGAGGACAGGCTAACACTGAAGCTTTCTTT	CASSLGGQANTEAFF
14	TRBV6-4	.	TRBJ2-2	TRBD1	TGTGCCTCAGAAGGACAGGCGAACACCGGGGAGCTGTTTTTT	CASEGQANTGELFF
16	TRBV15	.	TRBJ2-2	.	TGTGCCACCAGCAGCGCCGGACAGACGGTGGCCGGGGAGCTGTTTTTT	CATSSAGQTVAGELFF
13	TRBV5-1	.	TRBJ2-5	TRBD2	TGCGCCAGCAGCCCCACCGGGGGGGAGACCCAGTACTTC	CASSPTGGETQYF
16	TRBV3-1/TRBV3-2	.	TRBJ2-5	TRBD1	TGTGCCAGCAGCCACCACGCGGGAACAGGGGGAGAGACCCAGTACTTC	CASSHHAGTGGETQYF
16	TRBV27	.	TRBJ1-5	.	TGTGCCAGCAGTTTATTGTCGGCAGGGCTTTACCAGCCCCAGCATTTT	CASSLLSAGLYQPQHF
14	TRBV3-1/TRBV3-2	.	TRBJ1-5	TRBD1	TGTGCCAGCAGCCCCCGACAGGGTTCTCAGCCCCAGCATTTT	CASSPRQGSQPQHF
15	TRBV30	.	TRBJ1-3	.	TGTGCCTGGAGTGTTGGCTTGAGCTCTGGAAACACCATATATTTT	CAWSVGLSSGNTIYF
12	TRBV18	.	TRBJ1-3	.	TGTGCCAGCTCACCGCAAGAGGACACCATATATTTT	CASSPQEDTIYF
16	TRBV25-1	.	TRBJ1-3	TRBD1	TGTGCCAGCAGTGGTCACAGGGGGCGGCGAGGAAACACCATATATTTT	CASSGHRGRRGNTIYF
13	TRBV4-1	.	TRBJ1-2	.	TGCGCCAGCAGCCAAGAGCTCAACTATGGCTACACCTTC	CASSQELNYGYTF
13	TRBV11-2	.	TRBJ1-2	TRBD1	TGTGCCAGCAGCCCGGGACAGGGGGCTGGCTACACCTTC	CASSPGQGAGYTF
13	TRBV7-2	.	TRBJ1-2	.	TGTGCCAGCAGCGCCAGGACAGAGGCTGGCTACACCTTC	CASSARTEAGYTF
16	TRBV6-4	.	TRBJ2-3	TRBD2	TGTGCCAGCAGTGAATTTAGGACTAGCGGGAGAAATACGCAGTATTTT	CASSEFRTSGRNTQYF
14	TRBV5-4	.	TRBJ2-7	.	TGTGCCAGCAGCTTTAGCGAAAACTCCTACGAGCAGTACTTC	CASSFSENSYEQYF
14	TRBV2	.	TRBJ1-2	.	TGTGCCAGCAAACTCCGGCTCTTGGTGGGTGGCTACACCTTC	CASKLRLLVGGYTF
13	TRBV19	.	TRBJ2-2	.	TGTGCCTCCTTAGCGAGTCCCGCCGGGGAGCTGTTTTTT	CASLASPAGELFF
14	TRBV5-4	.	TRBJ2-7	.	TGTGCCAGCAGCTTATCCGGGACGGAAGACGAGCAGTACTTC	CASSLSGTEDEQYF
16	TRBV5-1	.	TRBJ1-6	TRBD1	TGCGCCAGCAGCCTCAACAGGGGAGAGGGTGTATCACCCCTCCACTTT	CASSLNRGEGVSPLHF
14	TRBV5-1	.	TRBJ2-1	TRBD2	TGCGCCAGCAGCGTGGGCGGGGGGGCGGATGAGCAGTTCTTC	CASSVGGGADEQFF
14	TRBV5-1	.	TRBJ1-2	.	TGCGCCAGCAGTCTGACAGACCTTAACTATGGCTACACCTTC	CASSLTDLNYGYTF
16	TRBV3-1/TRBV3-2	.	TRBJ2-1	.	TGTGCCAGCAGCCAGCCCACCGGGACACCCTACAATGAGCAGTTCTTC	CASSQPTGTPYNEQFF
15	TRBV18	.	TRBJ2-5	.	TGTGCCAGCTCCCCCCCCGGACACCAAAAAGAGACCCAGTACTTC	CASSPPGHQKETQYF
15	TRBV7-2	.	TRBJ1-1	TRBD1	TGTGCCAGCAGCGCCGGGACAGGAATGAACACTGAAGCTTTCTTT	CASSAGTGMNTEAFF
13	TRBV18	.	TRBJ1-1	.	TGTGCCAGCTCACACCAAGTTAACACTGAAGCTTTCTTT	CASSHQVNTEAFF